This T cell receptor (beta chain) is from a study of blood T cell repertoires in COVID-19. Study as a whole: Acute and convalescent COVID-19 specimens originated in the United States, Italy and Spain. The analysed material was cDNA or gDNA that came from T cells, B-cell-depleted T cells, or PBMCs.

V was clipped by 4 bases and J by 4 bases, with 21 bases between them. Germline V CDR1 and CDR2: KGHDR, SFDVKD. The CDR3 is 17 amino acids. Libraries were prepared by immunoSEQ multiplex PCR; TCRdb keeps only in-frame clonotypes and omits some of them. This sample has about 250,000 clones, with around 88% found just once. The chain joins TRBV24-1 to TRBJ1-2, with D possibly matching TRBD1 (5 bases). The sequence derives from a man aged 80 or over with acute or convalescent COVID-19. Input material: peripheral blood. The CDR3 nucleotides read TGTGCCACCAGTGAAACCCCGGGACTCCATAGGGGCTATGGCTACACCTTC. Its translation: CATSETPGLHRGYGYTF.